Sequencing of this T cell receptor (beta chain) was carried out in a study of vaccination and CD4 T cells after COVID-19. Study details: Post-vaccination specimens were collected at a median of approximately 72 days following dose two (range 14 to 241). At days 161 to 241 and at day 14 post-vaccination, a few convalescent patients were sampled.

Germline CDR1 is SGHRS and CDR2 is YFSETQ. The CDR3 is 16 residues long. V lost 3 bases and J 0 bases, leaving 15 bases between the germline ends. With respect to this clonotype: Its target is not known.

Time point denoted: late sampling 161 to 241 days after vaccination in a few convalescent patients. Specified treatment: approximately 9-day PBMC culture with coronavirus spike peptide pools or control peptides (ViraFEST assay). With the Oncomine TCR Beta short-read assay, DNA from cultured CD4+ T cells was sequenced. TCRdb ran MiXCR on the PCR reads and lists one entry per CDR3 protein. The sample contains approximately 15,000 distinct CDR3 sequences, over 40% of which appear only once. The source of this sequence is a human donor who had recovered from COVID-19. This chain connects TRBV5-1 to TRBJ2-5; D may be TRBD1 or TRBD2 (6 bases each). Sequencing was performed on CD4+ T cells from blood, cultured in vitro, taken about 7 months after SARS-CoV-2 vaccination. This CDR3 is CASSSGGGTYQETQYF. The CDR3 nucleotides are TGCGCCAGCAGCTCCGGAGGGGGGACCTACCAAGAGACCCAGTACTTC.